Below, 29 T cell receptor beta chains from the same sample are listed, as sequenced in a study of blood T cell repertoires in COVID-19. Profiled with immunoSEQ multiplex PCR; TCRdb holds only in-frame clones, not every one. Of under 150,000 clones in the sample, almost 85% were seen once. The specimen was peripheral blood. The receptor source for this set is a man between 60 and 75 years old with acute or convalescent COVID-19.

The rearrangement uses TRBV5-1 and TRBJ2-3; D may be TRBD1 (6 bases). Germline-derived CDR1 and CDR2 are SGHRS and YFSETQ. Trimming took 0 bases from V and 3 from J, leaving 14 bases between them. CDR3 size: 16 residues. The CDR3 DNA is TGCGCCAGCAGCTTGGCCGGGGACACCCAAACAGATACGCAGTATTTT. It codes for CASSLAGDTQTDTQYF.

The rearrangement links TRBV10-1 to TRBJ2-1; D is possibly TRBD2 (5 bases). The CDR3 runs 18 residues. Germline loops: CDR1 WNHNN, CDR2 SYGVQD (reference sequence). With 3 bases removed from V and 6 bases from J, the gap between germline ends came to 24 bases. For the CDR3, the DNA is TGCGCCAGCAGTGAAACGGCAGGTCCCCAGGTTCGGGGCAATGAGCAGTTCTTC. It is translated as CASSETAGPQVRGNEQFF.

The chain has TRBV24-1 and TRBJ2-5; TRBD2 might be the D (6 bases). The CDR3 is 15 residues long. Trimming shortened V by 3 bases and J by 4 bases, and 14 bases separated the two germline ends. CDR1 is KGHDR, CDR2 SFDVKD, per germline. The CDR3 DNA follows: TGTGCCACCAGTGATCGGCTTACCGGGGGAGAGACCCAGTACTTC. Its translation is CATSDRLTGGETQYF.

The genes are TRBV6-5 and TRBJ2-1, with 12 nucleotides matching TRBD2. The CDR3 covers 15 residues. V trimming: 6 bases; J trimming: 4 bases; junction bases outside the gene matches: 4. Germline-derived CDR1 and CDR2 are MNHEY and SVGAGI. The CDR3 DNA sequence: TGTGCCAGCAGCGCCGGGACTAGCGGGTACAATGAGCAGTTCTTC. Its translation is CASSAGTSGYNEQFF.

The chain uses TRBV14 and TRBJ2-1, with D possibly matching TRBD2 (5 bases). V lost 5 bases to trimming and J lost 0 bases, with 14 bases between them. CDR3 length: 16 amino acids. The germline CDR1 and CDR2 sequences are SGHDN and FVKESK. The CDR3 spells CASSDIRGSSYNEQFF. CDR3 bases: TGTGCCAGCAGCGACATTCGGGGAAGCTCCTACAATGAGCAGTTCTTC.

The chain is built from TRBV29-1 and TRBJ1-2; 7 bases line up with TRBD1. The CDR3 consists of 11 residues. The J segment lost 4 bases and the V segment lost 7 bases, leaving 3 bases of the junction unmatched. The germline V gene encodes CDR1 SQVTM and CDR2 ANQGSEA. The CDR3 reads CSGQGAYGYTF. The CDR3 DNA sequence: TGCAGCGGACAGGGCGCCTATGGCTACACCTTC. The full variable domain, rest sourced from reference TRBV29-1 and TRBJ1-2, is SAVISQKPSRDICQRGTSLTIQCQVDSQVTMMFWYRQQPGQSLTLIATANQGSEATYESGFVIDKFPISRPNLTFSTLTVSNMSPEDSSIYLCSGQGAYGYTFGSGTRLTVV.

The rearrangement uses TRBV5-1 and TRBJ2-2, with a possible D match to TRBD2 (6 bases). The CDR3 is 16 amino acids. CDR1 is SGHRS, CDR2 YFSETQ, per germline. V lost 4 bases and J lost 5, with 18 bases in between. The CDR3: CASSERGRSVTGELFF. The CDR3, as DNA: TGCGCCAGCAGCGAACGGGGGAGGTCAGTAACCGGGGAGCTGTTTTTT.

This clone has just a few counts. The genes are TRBV2 and TRBJ1-5, with 7 positions matching TRBD1. The V gene's germline CDR1 is SNHLY and CDR2 FYNNEI. The CDR3 extends over 15 amino acids. V gave up 4 bases and J gave up 4 bases; unmatched junction bases: 7. CDR3 in DNA: TGTGCCAGCAGTGGGGTCAGGGGGTTTAATCAGCCCCAGCATTTT. This codes for CASSGVRGFNQPQHF.

This clone was counted between two and nine times. The chain is built from TRBV24-1 and TRBJ2-7, with a tentative D call TRBD1 (6 bases). V lost 3 bases, J lost 7 bases, and 15 bases lay in between. Germline-derived CDR1 and CDR2 are KGHDR and SFDVKD. The CDR3 is 14 residues long. The CDR3 protein is CATSDPTGNAEQYF. Written as DNA, the CDR3 is TGTGCCACCAGTGATCCAACAGGGAACGCGGAGCAGTACTTC.

This rearrangement joins TRBV20-1 to TRBJ2-5, with D uncertain. Germline-derived CDR1 and CDR2 are DFQATT and SNEGSKA (reference sequence). Trimming left V 3 bases short and J 4 bases short, with 15 bases between. The CDR3 totals 14 residues. CDR3: CSASGQALLETQYF. The CDR3, as DNA: TGCAGTGCTAGTGGCCAGGCTCTTCTAGAGACCCAGTACTTC.

CDR3 protein: CASSLWGTSGRGEQYF. CDR3 coding DNA: TGTGCCAGCAGCTTATGGGGGACTAGCGGGAGGGGCGAGCAGTACTTC. This chain connects TRBV7-9 to TRBJ2-7, with 16 bases aligning to TRBD2. Germline assignment: CDR1 SEHNR and CDR2 FQNEAQ (reference sequence). The CDR3 is made up of 16 amino acids. The V gene end was trimmed by 2 bases and the J gene end by 6 bases; junction bases not matched to a gene: 4.

V usage is TRBV30 and J usage is TRBJ1-2, with 10 bases matching TRBD1. CDR3 length equals 15 residues. From germline, CDR1 is GTSNPN and CDR2 SVGIG (reference sequence). Germline trimming cut 1 base from V and 6 bases from J; bases unmatched to any gene: 8. The CDR3 DNA follows: TGTGCCTGGAGTGCCCGACAGGGGGCTCTTGATGGCTACACCTTC. Translated: CAWSARQGALDGYTF.

This chain connects TRBV5-1 to TRBJ1-2; weak D call: TRBD1 (5 bases). With 0 bases removed from V and 7 bases from J, the gap between germline ends came to 16 bases. Per the germline V gene, CDR1 is SGHRS and CDR2 is YFSETQ. The CDR3 totals 15 residues. The CDR3 bases are TGCGCCAGCAGCTTGGTTCCAAGGGGACTCTCTGGCTACACCTTC. Residues: CASSLVPRGLSGYTF.

The V gene is TRBV6-2 or TRBV6-3, the J gene TRBJ2-3, with 7 bases aligning to TRBD2. The ends lost 4 bases at V and 0 bases at J; junction bases unmatched: 4. This CDR3 is built from 15 residues. CDR1 is MNHEY, CDR2 SVGEGT, per germline. The DNA of the CDR3 is TGTGCCAGCAGTTGGGACTACTCTAGCACAGATACGCAGTATTTT. Its protein product is CASSWDYSSTDTQYF.

This clone occurred a few times. This rearrangement joins TRBV5-1 to TRBJ2-7; TRBD2 agrees at 7 bases. CDR3 length: 13 amino acids. CDR1 is SGHRS, CDR2 YFSETQ, per germline. J lost 3 bases, V lost 2 bases, and 2 bases had no gene match. The CDR3: CASSFSGGYEQYF. The CDR3 DNA is TGCGCCAGCAGCTTTTCGGGGGGCTACGAGCAGTACTTC.

Here the CDR3 DNA reads TGTGCCATCAGTGGGACAGGGGCGAGGACTGAAGCTTTCTTT. As protein: CAISGTGARTEAFF. The chain recombines TRBV10-3 with TRBJ1-1; 9 bases agree with TRBD1. The J segment lost 5 bases and the V segment lost 4 bases, leaving 5 bases of the junction unmatched. Germline CDR1 ENHRY, CDR2 SYGVKD. The CDR3 runs 14 residues.

The chain recombines TRBV11-3 with TRBJ2-7, with 14 bases aligning to TRBD2. J was trimmed by 5 bases and V by 5 bases; bases with no gene match: 5. This CDR3 contains 15 residues. From germline, CDR1 is SGHNT and CDR2 YENEEA. The DNA for the CDR3 is TGTGCCAGCAGCGCAGGGACTAGCGGGGGAAACGAGCAGTACTTC. Its translation: CASSAGTSGGNEQYF.

J is TRBJ2-7 and V is TRBV29-1; 8 nucleotides agree with TRBD1. The CDR3 loop spans 15 amino acids. Looked up from germline, CDR1 is SQVTM and CDR2 is ANQGSEA. Unmatched junction bases numbered 11, after V lost 4 bases and J lost 3 bases. The CDR3 nucleotides are TGCAGCGTTGGTCTCCCCCACAGGGGGTTCTACGAGCAGTACTTC. It specifies CSVGLPHRGFYEQYF.

The chain recombines TRBV6-5 with TRBJ2-2; 11 nucleotides agree with TRBD2. The CDR3 contains 15 residues. CDR1 is MNHEY, CDR2 SVGAGI, per germline. The junction had 4 bases not matched to a gene; V was cut back by 5 bases and J by 5 bases. The CDR3, as DNA: TGTGCCAGCAGTCTACTAGCGGGGGTAACCGGGGAGCTGTTTTTT. Its translation: CASSLLAGVTGELFF.

This clone has just a few counts. The chain employs TRBV20-1 and TRBJ1-5; D is perhaps TRBD1 (6 bases). V lost 3 bases, J lost 1 base, and 10 bases lay in between. The CDR3 totals 14 residues. Germline lookup yields CDR1 DFQATT and CDR2 SNEGSKA (reference sequence). DNA of the CDR3: TGCAGTGCTAGTACAGGGATAAGCAATCAGCCCCAGCATTTT. This codes for CSASTGISNQPQHF.

This clone was seen only once. V usage is TRBV3-1 (or the pseudogene TRBV3-2) and J usage is TRBJ2-3; TRBD2 matches at 7 bases. The CDR3 covers 16 residues. V dropped 4 bases and J dropped 1; count of bases not matched to a gene: 8. CDR1 LGHDT and CDR2 YNNKEL come from the germline V gene (reference sequence). In nucleotides, the CDR3 is TGTGCCAGCAGCCCAACCCAGCGGGGCCGCACAGATACGCAGTATTTT. It yields the protein CASSPTQRGRTDTQYF.

The V call is TRBV6-5, the J call TRBJ2-2, with 7 bases identical to TRBD2. CDR1 is MNHEY, CDR2 SVGAGI, per germline. Unmatched junction bases numbered 9, after V lost 5 bases and J lost 6 bases. The CDR3 loop spans 15 amino acids. In nucleotides, the CDR3 is TGTGCCAGCAGTCCCGGGACTAATGAGGCCGGGGAGCTGTTTTTT. Its translation: CASSPGTNEAGELFF.

The J gene is TRBJ2-1, the V gene TRBV9; the match to TRBD2 covers 10 bases. Unmatched junction bases numbered 7, after V lost 4 bases and J lost 6 bases. Germline CDR1 SGDLS, CDR2 YYNGEE. This CDR3 is 15 amino acids long. CDR3 loop: CASSSGLAAPNEQFF. The CDR3 nucleotides are TGTGCCAGCAGCTCAGGACTAGCGGCGCCCAATGAGCAGTTCTTC.

V and J are TRBV6-4 and TRBJ2-7, with TRBD2 matching over 11 bases. The trim removed 4 bases at V and 5 bases at J, leaving 1 base unmatched. Per germline, CDR1 MRHNA and CDR2 SNTAGT. The CDR3 runs to 13 residues. CDR3 DNA: TGTGCCAGCAGTGCGACTAGCGGGAACGAGCAGTACTTC. It encodes CASSATSGNEQYF.

This clone came up a few times. The CDR3 sequence: CASSLVVGPTDTQYF. In DNA form, the CDR3 reads TGTGCCAGCAGCTTAGTCGTGGGGCCTACAGATACGCAGTATTTT. The rearrangement links TRBV7-9 to TRBJ2-3; D perhaps matches TRBD1 (5 bases). Germline CDR1 SEHNR, CDR2 FQNEAQ (reference sequence). The CDR3 sequence is 15 residues long. Trimming left V 1 base short and J 3 bases short, with 11 bases between.

This chain connects TRBV19 to TRBJ2-7; the match to TRBD1 covers 7 bases. V lost 4 bases, J lost 2 bases, and 8 bases stayed unmatched. Per the germline V gene, CDR1 is LNHDA and CDR2 is SQIVND (reference sequence). CDR3 length: 15 residues. The CDR3 protein is CASSTGQANTYEQYF. The CDR3 DNA follows: TGTGCCAGTAGTACCGGACAGGCGAACACCTACGAGCAGTACTTC.

This chain uses TRBV14 with TRBJ2-1, with a tentative D call TRBD2 (6 bases). V lost 0 bases to trimming and J lost 8 bases, with 26 bases between them. CDR1 SGHDN and CDR2 FVKESK come from the germline V gene. The CDR3 extends over 19 amino acids. CDR3 coding DNA: TGTGCCAGCAGCCAAGAATCCCTCACTAGCTATACGCCTCTCGATGAGCAGTTCTTC. Its translation is CASSQESLTSYTPLDEQFF.

The chain couples TRBV10-2 to TRBJ2-7; tentative D call: TRBD2 (5 bases). The CDR3 length is 14 residues. The V end was cut by 7 bases, the J end by 0 bases, with 13 bases between. Germline values: CDR1 WSHSY, CDR2 SAAADI. CDR3 amino acids: CASTRTASSYEQYF. CDR3 in DNA: TGCGCCAGCACTAGGACTGCGAGCTCCTACGAGCAGTACTTC.

The chain employs TRBV6-5 and TRBJ2-1; 8 positions match TRBD1. The CDR3 runs 14 residues. Trimming cost V 7 bases and J 5 bases; bases outside gene matches: 7. The germline CDR1 and CDR2 sequences are MNHEY and SVGAGI. The CDR3 region is CASKGWDRNNEQFF. For the CDR3, the DNA is TGTGCCAGCAAGGGGTGGGACAGGAACAATGAGCAGTTCTTC.